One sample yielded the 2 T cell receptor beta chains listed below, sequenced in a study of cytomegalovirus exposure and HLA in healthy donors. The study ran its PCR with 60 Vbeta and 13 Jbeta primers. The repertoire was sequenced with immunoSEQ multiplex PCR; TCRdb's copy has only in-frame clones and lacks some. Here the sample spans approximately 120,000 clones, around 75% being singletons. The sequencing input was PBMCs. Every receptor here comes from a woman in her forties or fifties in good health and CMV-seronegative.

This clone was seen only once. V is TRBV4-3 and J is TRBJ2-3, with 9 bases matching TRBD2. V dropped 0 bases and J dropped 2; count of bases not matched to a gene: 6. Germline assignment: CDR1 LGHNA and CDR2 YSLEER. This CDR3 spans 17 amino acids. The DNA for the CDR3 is TGCGCCAGCAGCCAAGATGTGGCGGGAGGGGTCACAGATACGCAGTATTTT. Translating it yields CASSQDVAGGVTDTQYF.

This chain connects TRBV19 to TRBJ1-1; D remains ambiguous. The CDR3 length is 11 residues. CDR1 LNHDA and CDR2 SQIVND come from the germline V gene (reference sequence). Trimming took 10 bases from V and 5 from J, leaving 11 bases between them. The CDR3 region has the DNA TGTGCCACTTGGGGAGGGACTGAAGCTTTCTTT. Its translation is CATWGGTEAFF.